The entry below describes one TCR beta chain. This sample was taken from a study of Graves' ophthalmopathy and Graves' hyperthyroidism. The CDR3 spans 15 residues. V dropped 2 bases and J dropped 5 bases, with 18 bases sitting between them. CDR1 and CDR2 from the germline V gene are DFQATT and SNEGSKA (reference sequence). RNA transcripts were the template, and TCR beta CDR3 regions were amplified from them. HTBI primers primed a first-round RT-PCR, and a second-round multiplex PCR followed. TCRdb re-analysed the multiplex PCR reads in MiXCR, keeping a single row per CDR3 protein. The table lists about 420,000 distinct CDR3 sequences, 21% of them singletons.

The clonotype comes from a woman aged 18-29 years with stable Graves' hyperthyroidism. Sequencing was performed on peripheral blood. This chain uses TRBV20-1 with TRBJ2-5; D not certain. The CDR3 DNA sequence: TGCAGTGCTAGAACCGCTGGACCCGTACTGGAGACCCAGTACTTC. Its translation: CSARTAGPVLETQYF.